What follows is one TCR beta chain and its context. Its specificity is not known. One junction end does not reproduce the germline sequence, and a read error may be involved. Semi-nested PCR with Nested Universal Primer A followed constant-region reverse priming of full-length variable regions. TCRdb recomputed calls from the 5' RACE reads with MiXCR, one row per CDR3 protein. In the table there are 50,000 to 60,000 distinct CDR3 sequences, around 20% of which are singletons. Germline loops: CDR1 SGHRS, CDR2 YFSETQ. CDR3 length: 16 residues. The sorted Tregs were CD4+CD25+CD127-/low cells. Study-wide results and caveats: The TCR gene usage of tumor memory CD4+ T cells clustered together with blood and lymph node memory CD4+ cells and with lymph node naive CD4+ cells. Larger-cohort validation covered only one TCR beta V-J rearrangement.

V usage is TRBV5-1 and J usage is TRBJ2-7, with D perhaps matching TRBD1 or TRBD2 (5 bases each). This clonotype was sampled from a female donor with breast cancer. The sequenced sample consisted of tumor-infiltrating Tregs sorted from the breast tumor. Written as DNA, the CDR3 is TGCGCCAGCAGCTACCCGACAGACCCCGGGGCCTACGAGCGGTACTTC. Translated, it gives CASSYPTDPGAYERYF.